This T cell receptor beta chain was captured in a study of cytomegalovirus exposure and HLA in healthy donors. On the study more broadly: The 100 million to 120 million unique TCR beta sequences, from roughly 170 million T cells, were found by an earlier analysis.

The study ran its PCR with 60 Vbeta and 13 Jbeta primers. This table comes from immunoSEQ multiplex PCR, and its TCRdb copy is limited to in-frame clones, with some not included. The profile shows 100,000 to 150,000 clones, 75% to 85% of them singletons. Points on this clone: Its specificity is not known.

General study findings and limits: Earlier results showed most TCR beta V segments being productive about 87% or about 30% of the time. Donor immune exposure was known only as CMV serostatus. Apparent HLA restriction characterized most CMV-associated TCR beta chains in a later analysis.

The ends were cut back, 5 bases at V and 6 bases at J, with 11 bases in the middle. Germline V gene data show CDR1 as MNHEY and CDR2 as SVGAGI. The CDR3 is made up of 14 amino acids. Input material: PBMCs. The receptor comes from a woman aged 45-65 years in good health and CMV-seropositive. The J gene is TRBJ1-6, the V gene TRBV6-5; no clear D. The CDR3 coding sequence is TGTGCCAGCAGTGTCCAGGCAATTAATTCACCCCTCCACTTT. Translation: CASSVQAINSPLHF.